Detailed here is one TCR beta chain. Sequenced by immunoSEQ multiplex PCR; TCRdb stores in-frame clones only, minus some. The data show roughly 50,000 clones, approximately 88% seen once. The data are from a study of blood T cell repertoires in COVID-19. About the study: Sample material is recorded as cDNA or gDNA derived from T cells, B-cell-depleted T cells, or PBMCs.

Germline V CDR1 and CDR2: LGHNA, YNFKEQ. The length of the CDR3 is 20 residues. V dropped 1 base and J dropped 4; count of bases not matched to a gene: 9. The sequencing sample was made of peripheral blood. The TCR sequence derives from a human donor in a cohort sampled during active COVID-19. The chain is built from TRBV4-2 and TRBJ2-2, with 16 bases identical to TRBD2. The CDR3 sequence: CASSQVGTSGGAYSTGELFF. CDR3 nucleotides: TGTGCCAGCAGCCAAGTGGGGACTAGCGGGGGGGCCTATAGCACCGGGGAGCTGTTTTTT.